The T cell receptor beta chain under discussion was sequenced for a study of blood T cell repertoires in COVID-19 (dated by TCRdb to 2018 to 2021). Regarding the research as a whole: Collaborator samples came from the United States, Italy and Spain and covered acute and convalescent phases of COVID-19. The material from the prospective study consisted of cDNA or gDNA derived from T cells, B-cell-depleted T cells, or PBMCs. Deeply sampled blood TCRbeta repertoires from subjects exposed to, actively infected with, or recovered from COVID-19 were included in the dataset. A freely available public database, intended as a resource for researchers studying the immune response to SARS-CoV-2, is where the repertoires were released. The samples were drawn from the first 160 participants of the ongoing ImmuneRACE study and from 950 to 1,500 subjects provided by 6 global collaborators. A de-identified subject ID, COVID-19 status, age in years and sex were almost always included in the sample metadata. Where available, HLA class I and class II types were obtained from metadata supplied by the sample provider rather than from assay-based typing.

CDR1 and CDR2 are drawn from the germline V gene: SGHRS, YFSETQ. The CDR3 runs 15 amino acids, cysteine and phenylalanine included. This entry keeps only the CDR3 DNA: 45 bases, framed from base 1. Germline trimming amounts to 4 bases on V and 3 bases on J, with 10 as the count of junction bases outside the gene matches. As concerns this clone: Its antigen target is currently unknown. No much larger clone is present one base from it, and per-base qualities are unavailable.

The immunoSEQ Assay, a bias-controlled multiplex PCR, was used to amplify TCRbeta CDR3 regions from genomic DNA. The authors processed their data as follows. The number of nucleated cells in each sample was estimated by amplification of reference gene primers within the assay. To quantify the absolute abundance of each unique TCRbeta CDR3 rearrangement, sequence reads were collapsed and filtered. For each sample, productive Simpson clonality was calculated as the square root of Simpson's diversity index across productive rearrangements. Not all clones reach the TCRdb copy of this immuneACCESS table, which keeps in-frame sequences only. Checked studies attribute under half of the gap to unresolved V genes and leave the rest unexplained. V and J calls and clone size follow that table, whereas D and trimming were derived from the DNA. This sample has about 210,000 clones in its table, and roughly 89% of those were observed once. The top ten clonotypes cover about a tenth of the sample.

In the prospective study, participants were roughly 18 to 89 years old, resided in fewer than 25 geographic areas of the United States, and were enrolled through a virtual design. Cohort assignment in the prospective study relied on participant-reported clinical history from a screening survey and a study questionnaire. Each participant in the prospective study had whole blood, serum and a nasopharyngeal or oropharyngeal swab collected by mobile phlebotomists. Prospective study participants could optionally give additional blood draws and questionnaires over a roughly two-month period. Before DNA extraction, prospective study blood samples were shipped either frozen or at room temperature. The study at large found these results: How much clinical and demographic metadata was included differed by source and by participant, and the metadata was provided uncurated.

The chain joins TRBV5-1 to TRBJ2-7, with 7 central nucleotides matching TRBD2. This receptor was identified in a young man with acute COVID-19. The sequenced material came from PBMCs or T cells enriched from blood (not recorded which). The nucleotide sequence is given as TGCGCCAGCAGCCTTTGGGGAGGGCCAAACTACGAGCAGTACTTC. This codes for CASSLWGGPNYEQYF. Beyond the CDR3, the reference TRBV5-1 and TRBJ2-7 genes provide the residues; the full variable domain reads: KAGVTQTPRYLIKTRGQQVTLSCSPISGHRSVSWYQQTPGQGLQFLFEYFSETQRNKGNFPGRFSGRQFSNSRSEMNVSTLELGDSALYLCASSLWGGPNYEQYFGPGTRLTVT.